The 8 T cell receptor beta chains presented below share a single source sample, sequenced in a study of T cells expressing NK-cell markers. TCRdb re-called the 5' RACE reads, yielding one record per CDR3 amino acid sequence without DNA. This repertoire includes fewer than 550,000 distinct CDR3 sequences. Sequencing was performed on blood T cells: a sorted CD56 or NKG2C T cell subset, CD4+ or CD8+ T cells, or bulk PBMC T cells (not recorded which). The origin of the receptors is a woman in her 50s in good health.

J is TRBJ2-5 and V is TRBV24-1; TCRdb indicates TRBD1, and absent DNA this call remains unverified. Germline CDR1 KGHDR, CDR2 SFDVKD. The CDR3 has 18 amino acids. The CDR3 loop is CATSPTGPRQLGEETQYF.

The chain employs TRBV7-6 and TRBJ2-1; TCRdb designates TRBD2, a call that cannot be tested without DNA. Germline V gives CDR1 SGHVS, CDR2 FNYEAQ. CDR3 size: 19 residues. CDR3 sequence reads: CASSLGPGTSANLDNEQFF.

The chain has TRBV20-1 and TRBJ1-2; lacking DNA, the TRBD1 call made by TCRdb goes unchecked. The CDR3 extends over 15 amino acids. From germline, CDR1 is DFQATT and CDR2 SNEGSKA (reference sequence). This CDR3 reads CSARDSDRTNYGYTF.

The chain employs TRBV20-1 and TRBJ2-1; the D gene TCRdb calls, TRBD2, cannot be checked with no DNA. Germline V gives CDR1 DFQATT, CDR2 SNEGSKA (reference sequence). The CDR3 is 15 amino acids. This CDR3 reads CSARYGTSGLNEQFF.

V usage is TRBV19 and J usage is TRBJ2-1; the TRBD2 assignment by TCRdb is unverifiable without DNA. Germline V CDR1 and CDR2: LNHDA, SQIVND (reference sequence). There are 19 residues in the CDR3. CDR3 sequence: CASSLRTSGSASSYNEQFF.

The chain carries TRBV3-1 and TRBJ1-6; TCRdb outputs TRBD1, but without DNA this stays unchecked. Per the germline V gene, CDR1 is LGHDT and CDR2 is YNNKEL (reference sequence). The CDR3 runs to 14 residues. CDR3 sequence: CASTTQGRKSPLHF.

The chain has TRBV7-9 and TRBJ2-1; the TCRdb D gene call, TRBD2, has no DNA to confirm it. The germline CDR1 and CDR2 sequences are SEHNR and FQNEAQ (reference sequence). The CDR3 has 14 amino acids. The CDR3 sequence is CASSVGASGSWLFF.

J is TRBJ2-5 and V is TRBV7-9; checking the TCRdb D call of TRBD1 is not possible without DNA. The length of the CDR3 is 15 residues. Per the germline V gene, CDR1 is SEHNR and CDR2 is FQNEAQ (reference sequence). CDR3 in amino acids: CASSFDTGGRETQYF.